These T cell receptor beta chains were read from a single sample in a study of OX40 agonist ivuxolimab in advanced cancers. Generated by immunoSEQ multiplex PCR, the TCRdb table keeps only in-frame clones and is missing some. The repertoire consists of around 16,000 clones, with 84% occurring once and the leading ten covering about 72%. The sequencing here drew on CD4+ or CD8+ T cells sorted from blood, taken in a trial of the OX40 agonist ivuxolimab. Every receptor here comes from an adult with an advanced solid tumor such as melanoma, head and neck, liver or kidney cancer. CDR3s include the opening cysteine and the closing phenylalanine or tryptophan. The D gene is left open where the match is weak. For some rows the clone size is stated as once, few or many, or as a class when expanded; others skip it.

cdr3_nt	cdr3_aa	v_call	j_call	d_call	clone_size
TGCGCCGTTGGGCTAGCGGGAGGTAGCGAGCAGTACTTC	CAVGLAGGSEQYF	TRBV10-2	TRBJ2-7	TRBD2	.
TGTGCCAGTAGTGGAGGGACAGGGCCTTTCTATGGCTACACCTTC	CASSGGTGPFYGYTF	TRBV19	TRBJ1-2	TRBD1	.
TGTGCCAGCAGTGAAGCATGGACAGAAGCTTTCTTT	CASSEAWTEAFF	TRBV2	TRBJ1-1	.	.
TGTGCCAGCAGTTTAGGTACAGATACGCAGTATTTT	CASSLGTDTQYF	TRBV27	TRBJ2-3	.	.
TGTGCCAGCAGTTCGCCATGGGATGGGAACCGCGAGACCCAGTACTTC	CASSSPWDGNRETQYF	TRBV28	TRBJ2-5	.	.
TGTGCCAGCAGTATGTGGGATTTGAGTAATGAGCAGTTCTTC	CASSMWDLSNEQFF	TRBV2	TRBJ2-1	.	.
TGTGCCATAAGAGGGGACTCCTACAATGAGCAGTTCTTC	CAIRGDSYNEQFF	TRBV10-3	TRBJ2-1	.	.
TGCAGCGTTTCTTTAGGGGGGCGGGAGCAGTTCTTC	CSVSLGGREQFF	TRBV29-1	TRBJ2-1	.	.
TGCGCCAGCAGCTTGGGACACCCGAACACTGAAGCTTTCTTT	CASSLGHPNTEAFF	TRBV5-1	TRBJ1-1	.	.
TGTGCCATCATGGGCAAGAACACTGAAGCTTTCTTT	CAIMGKNTEAFF	TRBV10-3	TRBJ1-1	.	.
TGTGCCAGCAGCCTGCGGATCGGGTCCCAAGAGACCCAGTACTTC	CASSLRIGSQETQYF	TRBV7-9	TRBJ2-5	.	.
TGCAGCGTTGGTGCAGAGGCTAATGAAAAACTGTTTTTT	CSVGAEANEKLFF	TRBV29-1	TRBJ1-4	.	.
TGTGCCAGCAGTGACTCGCGGGGCACCTACAATGAGCAGTTCTTC	CASSDSRGTYNEQFF	TRBV6-4	TRBJ2-1	.	.
TGTGCCAGCAGCGCCAACGAGGAGACCCAGTACTTC	CASSANEETQYF	TRBV9	TRBJ2-5	.	.
TGTGCCAGCAATTTCAGGGGGCCCCTCTACGAGCAGTACTTC	CASNFRGPLYEQYF	TRBV28	TRBJ2-7	TRBD1	.
TGTGCCTGGAGTGTCATCTGGGGGGATAATGAAAAACTGTTTTTT	CAWSVIWGDNEKLFF	TRBV30	TRBJ1-4	.	many
TGCAGCGTGGGGGGGGAGGACCCTTTTGGTTACGAGCAGTACTTC	CSVGGEDPFGYEQYF	TRBV29-1	TRBJ2-7	TRBD2	.
TGTGCCAGCAGTACCGGACAGGGAGAAGAAAAACTGTTTTTT	CASSTGQGEEKLFF	TRBV6-5	TRBJ1-4	TRBD1	.
TGTGCCAGCTCATCGAAGGCGTCGAGCCCTGGGGCCAACGTCCTGACTTTC	CASSSKASSPGANVLTF	TRBV18	TRBJ2-6	.	once
TGTGCCTGGAGTGTGAGACAGGGAGTCTACGAGCAGTACTTC	CAWSVRQGVYEQYF	TRBV30	TRBJ2-7	TRBD1	.
TGTGCCAGCAGTCTGGAGCCAGGGGAAGCGAGGTCCTACGAGCAGTACTTC	CASSLEPGEARSYEQYF	TRBV2	TRBJ2-7	.	.
TGTGCCAGCAGCTTTAGCCTAGCCCAAGACTACGAGCAGTACTTC	CASSFSLAQDYEQYF	TRBV7-3	TRBJ2-7	.	.
TGTGCCAGCAGTTACTCGATACAGGGCGACACCGGGGAGCTGTTTTTT	CASSYSIQGDTGELFF	TRBV6-5	TRBJ2-2	.	once
TGCGCCAGCAGCCAAGTCCTAAGCGGGAGTTCCTACAATGAGCAGTTCTTC	CASSQVLSGSSYNEQFF	TRBV4-3	TRBJ2-1	TRBD2	.
TGTGCCAGCAGTTTCCGGGACAGGGTCTACGAGCAGTACTTC	CASSFRDRVYEQYF	TRBV5-5	TRBJ2-7	TRBD1	once
TGCGCCAGCAGCCAAGGAGGACTCTTTCCTGTGCAGCAGTACTTC	CASSQGGLFPVQQYF	TRBV4-1	TRBJ2-7	.	.
TGTGCCAGCAGTTTCCCCCCAGCGGGAGAGGCGAACACCGGGGAGCTGTTTTTT	CASSFPPAGEANTGELFF	TRBV28	TRBJ2-2	TRBD2	.
TGTGCCAGTAGACCCACAGGGAGAAACAATCAGCCCCAGCATTTT	CASRPTGRNNQPQHF	TRBV19	TRBJ1-5	.	.
TGTGCCAGCAGCTTAGCTGCGGGGCACTACGAGCAGTACTTC	CASSLAAGHYEQYF	TRBV7-9	TRBJ2-7	.	.
TGTGCCAGCAGCGGATTTGACGGCTCTGGAAACACCATATATTTT	CASSGFDGSGNTIYF	TRBV7-9	TRBJ1-3	.	.
TGTGCCAGCAGCCGGACACCGCTTGGCAATCAGCCCCAGCATTTT	CASSRTPLGNQPQHF	TRBV7-2	TRBJ1-5	.	few
TGTGCCAGCAGCTTGGCCTCGGCAGGTCAAGAGACCCAGTACTTC	CASSLASAGQETQYF	TRBV5-8	TRBJ2-5	.	.
TGTGCCAGCAGGCCGGGAGGGGAGACCCAGTACTTC	CASRPGGETQYF	TRBV6-5	TRBJ2-5	TRBD2	.
TGTGCCAGCAGTGAAGGGACAGGGGGACCTCTTTACGAGCAGTACTTC	CASSEGTGGPLYEQYF	TRBV2	TRBJ2-7	TRBD1	.
TGTGCCAGCAGCTTGACAGGGTCCTACAATGAGCAGTTCTTC	CASSLTGSYNEQFF	TRBV11-2	TRBJ2-1	TRBD1	.
TGTGCCAGCAGTTACGATCGAGAAGCTTTCTTT	CASSYDREAFF	TRBV6-6	TRBJ1-1	.	.
TGTGCCAGCACTAGCGGGGGACATGTGGTTAATGAGCAGTTCTTC	CASTSGGHVVNEQFF	TRBV2	TRBJ2-1	TRBD2	.
TGTGCCACCAGCAGGAACCGGGACTCCAACACAGATACGCAGTATTTT	CATSRNRDSNTDTQYF	TRBV15	TRBJ2-3	.	.
TGTGCCAGCAGTTACTTTTCAGGCTCTGGAAACACCATATATTTT	CASSYFSGSGNTIYF	TRBV6-5	TRBJ1-3	.	.
TGCGCCAGCAGCCAAGAGTCGGGACTAGCGAGCGAGCAGTACTTC	CASSQESGLASEQYF	TRBV4-3	TRBJ2-7	TRBD2	.
TGTGCCAGCAGCGGATGGGAGGGGAACACTGAAGCTTTCTTT	CASSGWEGNTEAFF	TRBV9	TRBJ1-1	.	.
TGTGCCAGCAGTATGGGGCAGGCCACCGACGAGCAGTACTTC	CASSMGQATDEQYF	TRBV27	TRBJ2-7	.	.
TGTGCCAGCAGCCTACCGGGGTTAAAAGAGACCCAGTACTTC	CASSLPGLKETQYF	TRBV13	TRBJ2-5	.	once
TGCAGCGTTGAACCCCAGCCCGGCGGGGAGCAGTTCTTC	CSVEPQPGGEQFF	TRBV29-1	TRBJ2-1	.	.
TGTGCCAGCAGCGGTCACAGGGGTATGGGTGGTGGGACTGAAGCTTTCTTT	CASSGHRGMGGGTEAFF	TRBV9	TRBJ1-1	TRBD1	.
TGCGCCAGCAGCCAGTACAATGAGCAGTTCTTC	CASSQYNEQFF	TRBV4-1	TRBJ2-1	.	few
TGTGCCAGTAGCCCTAGTTCGGGGGGCTTTAGGAATTCACCCCTCCACTTT	CASSPSSGGFRNSPLHF	TRBV19	TRBJ1-6	.	.
TGTGCCAGCCTTGGGCCGGGCGGGTGGAACTACAATGAGCAGTTCTTC	CASLGPGGWNYNEQFF	TRBV2	TRBJ2-1	.	.
TGTGCCGGAGGGGGGGTCGGAAACACCATATATTTT	CAGGGVGNTIYF	TRBV25-1	TRBJ1-3	.	.
TGTGCCAGCAGCTTACGGACGACGGGTGTCCAGGGGACCGGGGAGCTGTTTTTT	CASSLRTTGVQGTGELFF	TRBV7-6	TRBJ2-2	.	once
TGTGCCAGCACCTTTAGCGGGAGCCCAGATACGCAGTATTTT	CASTFSGSPDTQYF	TRBV9	TRBJ2-3	TRBD2	.
TGTGCCAGCAGTGCAGATGGGAACACTGAAGCTTTCTTT	CASSADGNTEAFF	TRBV6-5	TRBJ1-1	.	.
TGCGCCAGCAGCCTAGACAGAATCGGCTACACCTTC	CASSLDRIGYTF	TRBV5-1	TRBJ1-2	.	.
TGCAGCGTTACCTCCGGGACTAGCCCTCTCACGGAGCAGTTCTTC	CSVTSGTSPLTEQFF	TRBV29-1	TRBJ2-1	TRBD2	once
TGTGCCAGCTCACAGGGTTTTCCCGAGCAGTACTTC	CASSQGFPEQYF	TRBV18	TRBJ2-7	.	.
TGTGCCAGCAGCGAGGGGCTAGCGGGATTTGAGCAGTTCTTC	CASSEGLAGFEQFF	TRBV7-9	TRBJ2-1	TRBD2	many
TGTGCCGGCAGCGTAGACGGGGAGCTGTTTTTT	CAGSVDGELFF	TRBV9	TRBJ2-2	.	.
TGTGCCAGCAGCTTGGACACGGGCGAGCAGTACTTC	CASSLDTGEQYF	TRBV5-4	TRBJ2-7	.	.
TGTGCCAGCAGTTTTAGCGGGGGGGCAGATACGCAGTATTTT	CASSFSGGADTQYF	TRBV27	TRBJ2-3	TRBD2	.
TGTGCCAGTAGTATCACAGTCTCCTACGAGCAGTACTTC	CASSITVSYEQYF	TRBV19	TRBJ2-7	.	.